Listed below are T cell receptor beta chains from one sample, sequenced in a study of T cells after posttransplantation cyclophosphamide. Profiled with immunoSEQ multiplex PCR; TCRdb holds only in-frame clones, not every one. This sample carries some 37,000 clones, around 80% of them seen once, and the ten largest clones take about 7.6%. Sequencing used CD4+ T cells sorted from blood, obtained approximately 2,000 days after a stem cell transplant with posttransplant cyclophosphamide. The receptors shown here come from a female patient in her thirties or forties who received an allogeneic stem cell transplant from a related donor, was CMV-positive, and had no GVHD. Some T cells could come from the graft donor. Each CDR3 is given with its conserved first and last residue. The order of the fields is clone size, D gene, J gene, V gene, CDR3 DNA, CDR3 protein. A D gene is named only where the DNA matches it firmly. Clone size is stated in some rows and not others, as once, few, many or a class when expanded.

clone size: few; D gene: .; J gene: TRBJ1-2; V gene: TRBV2; CDR3 DNA: TGTGCCAGCAGAACCCTTAACAGGGTAGGCGGCTACACCTTC; CDR3 protein: CASRTLNRVGGYTF
clone size: .; D gene: TRBD2; J gene: TRBJ2-3; V gene: TRBV7-3; CDR3 DNA: TGTGCCAGCAGCTTATCCCCGGGGGGGGGTGATACGCAGTATTTT; CDR3 protein: CASSLSPGGGDTQYF
clone size: few; D gene: .; J gene: TRBJ2-7; V gene: TRBV27; CDR3 DNA: TGTGCCAGCAGTTTCCTGGGACAAGCCTACGAGCAGTACTTC; CDR3 protein: CASSFLGQAYEQYF
clone size: .; D gene: TRBD2; J gene: TRBJ2-3; V gene: TRBV14; CDR3 DNA: TGTGCCAGCAGCCAACCCGGCAGCGGGGGCACAGATACGCAGTATTTT; CDR3 protein: CASSQPGSGGTDTQYF
clone size: .; D gene: .; J gene: TRBJ1-1; V gene: TRBV5-4; CDR3 DNA: TGTGCCAGCAGCCCCCGACAGGAGAAGGTAGCTTTCTTT; CDR3 protein: CASSPRQEKVAFF
clone size: once; D gene: .; J gene: TRBJ1-5; V gene: TRBV19; CDR3 DNA: TGTGCCAGTACCGACGGGGAGAGGGGAGGAGGTCAGCCCCAGCATTTT; CDR3 protein: CASTDGERGGGQPQHF
clone size: .; D gene: .; J gene: TRBJ2-1; V gene: TRBV7-2; CDR3 DNA: TGTGCCAGCAGCGTGTTGAATAAGGACAGGGAGGGGAATGAGCAGTTCTTC; CDR3 protein: CASSVLNKDREGNEQFF
clone size: .; D gene: TRBD1; J gene: TRBJ1-1; V gene: TRBV28; CDR3 DNA: TGTGCCAGCAGTTTATGGACAGGGACTGAAGCTTTCTTT; CDR3 protein: CASSLWTGTEAFF
clone size: .; D gene: TRBD1; J gene: TRBJ2-3; V gene: TRBV18; CDR3 DNA: TGTGCCAGCTCACGCGGGGGTCGGGACAGGGCTACAGATACGCAGTATTTT; CDR3 protein: CASSRGGRDRATDTQYF
clone size: .; D gene: TRBD1; J gene: TRBJ1-5; V gene: TRBV5-6; CDR3 DNA: TGTGCCAGCAGCCTCGGACAGGGTATCACTCAGCCCCAGCATTTT; CDR3 protein: CASSLGQGITQPQHF